Shown below are 16 T cell receptor beta chains from a single sample sequenced in a study of T-cell memory formation after mild COVID-19. A single record per CDR3 protein comes from TCRdb applying MiXCR to the 5' RACE reads. The sample records roughly 450,000 distinct CDR3 sequences, 18% being singletons. The sequenced sample was PBMCs or a T cell subset sorted from them (not recorded which). The receptors stem from an adult woman who had mild COVID-19 (a few samples of this study predate the infection). Cell type and time point are not known.

The V call is TRBV7-9, the J call TRBJ2-7, with D tentatively TRBD2 (6 bases). The V gene's germline CDR1 is SEHNR and CDR2 FQNEAQ (reference sequence). This CDR3 is built from 15 residues. The V end lost 5 bases, the J end lost 0 bases, and 14 bases lay between the germline ends. CDR3 bases: TGTGCCAGCAGCGCCCGGGACTCCGGCTCCTACGAGCAGTACTTC. Its protein is CASSARDSGSYEQYF.

There are many counts of this clonotype. The chain combines TRBV10-3 with TRBJ1-6; TRBD1 aligns across 8 bases. The CDR3 loop spans 16 amino acids. Unmatched junction bases numbered 8, after V lost 6 bases and J lost 4 bases. Germline CDR1 is ENHRY and CDR2 is SYGVKD. CDR3 sequence: CAISGGQGGYNSPLHF. CDR3 bases: TGTGCCATCAGCGGTGGACAGGGTGGATATAATTCACCCCTCCACTTT.

This clonotype has only a few counts. This chain links TRBV24-1 with TRBJ2-1, with D maybe TRBD2 (6 bases). This CDR3 comprises 20 residues. V was shortened by 4 bases and J by 5 bases, with 29 bases between the two germline ends. Per germline, CDR1 KGHDR and CDR2 SFDVKD. The CDR3 sequence: CATSDRRGRGALRYDNEQFF. CDR3 coding DNA: TGTGCCACCAGTGACCGGCGGGGAAGGGGAGCCCTCCGCTACGACAATGAGCAGTTCTTC.

This clonotype was observed a handful of times. The rearrangement uses TRBV5-1 and TRBJ2-7; no clear D. V lost 0 bases and J lost 2, with 9 bases in between. Germline V gene data show CDR1 as SGHRS and CDR2 as YFSETQ. This CDR3 has 14 amino acids. CDR3 amino acids: CASSLGGAAYEQYF. The CDR3 region has the DNA TGCGCCAGCAGCTTGGGTGGCGCCGCCTACGAGCAGTACTTC.

J is TRBJ1-4 and V is TRBV4-1; D ambiguous. Germline assignment: CDR1 MGHRA and CDR2 YSYEKL. The CDR3 length is 16 residues. The V and J ends lost 0 bases and 0 bases respectively, with 8 bases between them. This chain's CDR3 is CASSQDSPATNEKLFF. The CDR3 DNA follows: TGCGCCAGCAGCCAAGACAGCCCTGCAACTAATGAAAAACTGTTTTTT.

The chain recombines TRBV27 with TRBJ1-1; tentatively, D is TRBD1 (6 bases). CDR1 and CDR2 from the germline V gene are MNHEY and SMNVEV (reference sequence). The CDR3 extends over 18 amino acids. V lost 2 bases to trimming and J lost 3 bases, with 22 bases between them. CDR3 loop: CASSLRRGTSAGDTEAFF. CDR3 nucleotides: TGTGCCAGCAGTTTACGCCGGGGGACATCGGCAGGGGACACTGAAGCTTTCTTT.

The rearrangement links TRBV5-6 to TRBJ1-1, with D maybe TRBD1 (6 bases). Germline lookup yields CDR1 SGHDT and CDR2 YYEEEE. This CDR3 is built from 14 residues. V was trimmed by 6 bases and J by 4 bases, leaving 16 bases between them. CDR3 bases: TGTGCCAGCACCGTTACAGGGCGAGGCACTGAAGCTTTCTTT. It codes for CASTVTGRGTEAFF.

V usage is TRBV10-3 and J usage is TRBJ1-5, with 8 bases matching TRBD1. CDR1 is ENHRY, CDR2 SYGVKD, per germline. The J segment lost 7 bases and the V segment lost 5 bases, leaving 7 bases of the junction unmatched. This CDR3 is 14 amino acids long. CDR3 region: CAISSGQGGQPQHF. Written as DNA, the CDR3 is TGTGCCATCAGTTCCGGACAGGGCGGGCAGCCCCAGCATTTT.

The V gene is TRBV4-3, the J gene TRBJ1-1; no reliable D call. This CDR3 has 15 amino acids. V was trimmed by 3 bases and J by 0 bases, leaving 11 bases between them. Germline lookup yields CDR1 LGHNA and CDR2 YSLEER. CDR3 residues: CASSHEVGLNTEAFF. CDR3 nucleotide sequence: TGCGCCAGCAGCCATGAGGTTGGGTTGAACACTGAAGCTTTCTTT.

This clonotype was detected a few times. This chain joins TRBV5-1 and TRBJ1-1, with TRBD1 identical over 7 bases. Germline CDR1 and CDR2: SGHRS and YFSETQ. V dropped 4 bases and J dropped 0; count of bases not matched to a gene: 3. The CDR3 has 14 residues. The CDR3 DNA sequence: TGCGCCAGCAGCGGACAGGTGATGAACACTGAAGCTTTCTTT. It translates to CASSGQVMNTEAFF.

The chain uses TRBV24-1 and TRBJ2-5; no firm D call. The CDR3 extends over 15 amino acids. V was pared by 4 bases and J by 0 bases, with 11 bases between. The germline V gene has CDR1 KGHDR and CDR2 SFDVKD. The CDR3 here is CATSDPRAYQETQYF. The CDR3 DNA reads as TGTGCCACCAGTGACCCCAGAGCGTACCAAGAGACCCAGTACTTC.

As DNA, the CDR3 is TGTGCCAGCAGCCAGGACAGGGGGCGGAGGAGCTATGGCTACACCTTC. Translating it yields CASSQDRGRRSYGYTF. This chain links TRBV12-3 or TRBV12-4 with TRBJ1-2, with 11 bases matching TRBD1. The trim removed 6 bases at V and 4 bases at J, leaving 10 bases unmatched. This CDR3 has 16 amino acids.

The chain couples TRBV4-1 to TRBJ1-1; D is uncertain. Per the germline V gene, CDR1 is MGHRA and CDR2 is YSYEKL. The V and J ends lost 0 bases and 7 bases respectively, with 15 bases between them. This CDR3 is built from 15 residues. CDR3 region: CASSQESPVAREAFF. The CDR3 nucleotides read TGCGCCAGCAGCCAAGAGTCGCCGGTGGCCCGTGAAGCTTTCTTT.

This clonotype was observed at least ten times. The J gene is TRBJ2-3, the V gene TRBV5-1; 9 bases are shared with TRBD2. V gave up 0 bases and J gave up 5 bases; unmatched junction bases: 4. Per the germline V gene, CDR1 is SGHRS and CDR2 is YFSETQ. This CDR3 is built from 15 residues. CDR3 protein: CASSLGLAGIDTQYF. The CDR3, as DNA: TGCGCCAGCAGCTTGGGGCTAGCGGGGATAGATACGCAGTATTTT.

This clonotype was recorded a few times. The gene calls are TRBV7-2 and TRBJ2-3, with 7 bases matching TRBD1. Germline CDR1 SGHTA, CDR2 FQGNSA. Trimming cost V 2 bases and J 4 bases; bases outside gene matches: 3. The CDR3 contains 14 residues. The CDR3 sequence is CASSLTQGADTQYF. The DNA for the CDR3 is TGTGCCAGCAGCTTAACCCAGGGGGCAGATACGCAGTATTTT.

The rearrangement joins TRBV29-1 to TRBJ1-4; possible D gene TRBD1, 5 bases. With 7 bases removed from V and 10 bases from J, the gap between germline ends came to 13 bases. Germline CDR1 SQVTM, CDR2 ANQGSEA. This CDR3 contains 11 residues. DNA of the CDR3: TGCAGCGGATCCAGGGAGGGAAAACTGTTTTTT. Encoded protein: CSGSREGKLFF.